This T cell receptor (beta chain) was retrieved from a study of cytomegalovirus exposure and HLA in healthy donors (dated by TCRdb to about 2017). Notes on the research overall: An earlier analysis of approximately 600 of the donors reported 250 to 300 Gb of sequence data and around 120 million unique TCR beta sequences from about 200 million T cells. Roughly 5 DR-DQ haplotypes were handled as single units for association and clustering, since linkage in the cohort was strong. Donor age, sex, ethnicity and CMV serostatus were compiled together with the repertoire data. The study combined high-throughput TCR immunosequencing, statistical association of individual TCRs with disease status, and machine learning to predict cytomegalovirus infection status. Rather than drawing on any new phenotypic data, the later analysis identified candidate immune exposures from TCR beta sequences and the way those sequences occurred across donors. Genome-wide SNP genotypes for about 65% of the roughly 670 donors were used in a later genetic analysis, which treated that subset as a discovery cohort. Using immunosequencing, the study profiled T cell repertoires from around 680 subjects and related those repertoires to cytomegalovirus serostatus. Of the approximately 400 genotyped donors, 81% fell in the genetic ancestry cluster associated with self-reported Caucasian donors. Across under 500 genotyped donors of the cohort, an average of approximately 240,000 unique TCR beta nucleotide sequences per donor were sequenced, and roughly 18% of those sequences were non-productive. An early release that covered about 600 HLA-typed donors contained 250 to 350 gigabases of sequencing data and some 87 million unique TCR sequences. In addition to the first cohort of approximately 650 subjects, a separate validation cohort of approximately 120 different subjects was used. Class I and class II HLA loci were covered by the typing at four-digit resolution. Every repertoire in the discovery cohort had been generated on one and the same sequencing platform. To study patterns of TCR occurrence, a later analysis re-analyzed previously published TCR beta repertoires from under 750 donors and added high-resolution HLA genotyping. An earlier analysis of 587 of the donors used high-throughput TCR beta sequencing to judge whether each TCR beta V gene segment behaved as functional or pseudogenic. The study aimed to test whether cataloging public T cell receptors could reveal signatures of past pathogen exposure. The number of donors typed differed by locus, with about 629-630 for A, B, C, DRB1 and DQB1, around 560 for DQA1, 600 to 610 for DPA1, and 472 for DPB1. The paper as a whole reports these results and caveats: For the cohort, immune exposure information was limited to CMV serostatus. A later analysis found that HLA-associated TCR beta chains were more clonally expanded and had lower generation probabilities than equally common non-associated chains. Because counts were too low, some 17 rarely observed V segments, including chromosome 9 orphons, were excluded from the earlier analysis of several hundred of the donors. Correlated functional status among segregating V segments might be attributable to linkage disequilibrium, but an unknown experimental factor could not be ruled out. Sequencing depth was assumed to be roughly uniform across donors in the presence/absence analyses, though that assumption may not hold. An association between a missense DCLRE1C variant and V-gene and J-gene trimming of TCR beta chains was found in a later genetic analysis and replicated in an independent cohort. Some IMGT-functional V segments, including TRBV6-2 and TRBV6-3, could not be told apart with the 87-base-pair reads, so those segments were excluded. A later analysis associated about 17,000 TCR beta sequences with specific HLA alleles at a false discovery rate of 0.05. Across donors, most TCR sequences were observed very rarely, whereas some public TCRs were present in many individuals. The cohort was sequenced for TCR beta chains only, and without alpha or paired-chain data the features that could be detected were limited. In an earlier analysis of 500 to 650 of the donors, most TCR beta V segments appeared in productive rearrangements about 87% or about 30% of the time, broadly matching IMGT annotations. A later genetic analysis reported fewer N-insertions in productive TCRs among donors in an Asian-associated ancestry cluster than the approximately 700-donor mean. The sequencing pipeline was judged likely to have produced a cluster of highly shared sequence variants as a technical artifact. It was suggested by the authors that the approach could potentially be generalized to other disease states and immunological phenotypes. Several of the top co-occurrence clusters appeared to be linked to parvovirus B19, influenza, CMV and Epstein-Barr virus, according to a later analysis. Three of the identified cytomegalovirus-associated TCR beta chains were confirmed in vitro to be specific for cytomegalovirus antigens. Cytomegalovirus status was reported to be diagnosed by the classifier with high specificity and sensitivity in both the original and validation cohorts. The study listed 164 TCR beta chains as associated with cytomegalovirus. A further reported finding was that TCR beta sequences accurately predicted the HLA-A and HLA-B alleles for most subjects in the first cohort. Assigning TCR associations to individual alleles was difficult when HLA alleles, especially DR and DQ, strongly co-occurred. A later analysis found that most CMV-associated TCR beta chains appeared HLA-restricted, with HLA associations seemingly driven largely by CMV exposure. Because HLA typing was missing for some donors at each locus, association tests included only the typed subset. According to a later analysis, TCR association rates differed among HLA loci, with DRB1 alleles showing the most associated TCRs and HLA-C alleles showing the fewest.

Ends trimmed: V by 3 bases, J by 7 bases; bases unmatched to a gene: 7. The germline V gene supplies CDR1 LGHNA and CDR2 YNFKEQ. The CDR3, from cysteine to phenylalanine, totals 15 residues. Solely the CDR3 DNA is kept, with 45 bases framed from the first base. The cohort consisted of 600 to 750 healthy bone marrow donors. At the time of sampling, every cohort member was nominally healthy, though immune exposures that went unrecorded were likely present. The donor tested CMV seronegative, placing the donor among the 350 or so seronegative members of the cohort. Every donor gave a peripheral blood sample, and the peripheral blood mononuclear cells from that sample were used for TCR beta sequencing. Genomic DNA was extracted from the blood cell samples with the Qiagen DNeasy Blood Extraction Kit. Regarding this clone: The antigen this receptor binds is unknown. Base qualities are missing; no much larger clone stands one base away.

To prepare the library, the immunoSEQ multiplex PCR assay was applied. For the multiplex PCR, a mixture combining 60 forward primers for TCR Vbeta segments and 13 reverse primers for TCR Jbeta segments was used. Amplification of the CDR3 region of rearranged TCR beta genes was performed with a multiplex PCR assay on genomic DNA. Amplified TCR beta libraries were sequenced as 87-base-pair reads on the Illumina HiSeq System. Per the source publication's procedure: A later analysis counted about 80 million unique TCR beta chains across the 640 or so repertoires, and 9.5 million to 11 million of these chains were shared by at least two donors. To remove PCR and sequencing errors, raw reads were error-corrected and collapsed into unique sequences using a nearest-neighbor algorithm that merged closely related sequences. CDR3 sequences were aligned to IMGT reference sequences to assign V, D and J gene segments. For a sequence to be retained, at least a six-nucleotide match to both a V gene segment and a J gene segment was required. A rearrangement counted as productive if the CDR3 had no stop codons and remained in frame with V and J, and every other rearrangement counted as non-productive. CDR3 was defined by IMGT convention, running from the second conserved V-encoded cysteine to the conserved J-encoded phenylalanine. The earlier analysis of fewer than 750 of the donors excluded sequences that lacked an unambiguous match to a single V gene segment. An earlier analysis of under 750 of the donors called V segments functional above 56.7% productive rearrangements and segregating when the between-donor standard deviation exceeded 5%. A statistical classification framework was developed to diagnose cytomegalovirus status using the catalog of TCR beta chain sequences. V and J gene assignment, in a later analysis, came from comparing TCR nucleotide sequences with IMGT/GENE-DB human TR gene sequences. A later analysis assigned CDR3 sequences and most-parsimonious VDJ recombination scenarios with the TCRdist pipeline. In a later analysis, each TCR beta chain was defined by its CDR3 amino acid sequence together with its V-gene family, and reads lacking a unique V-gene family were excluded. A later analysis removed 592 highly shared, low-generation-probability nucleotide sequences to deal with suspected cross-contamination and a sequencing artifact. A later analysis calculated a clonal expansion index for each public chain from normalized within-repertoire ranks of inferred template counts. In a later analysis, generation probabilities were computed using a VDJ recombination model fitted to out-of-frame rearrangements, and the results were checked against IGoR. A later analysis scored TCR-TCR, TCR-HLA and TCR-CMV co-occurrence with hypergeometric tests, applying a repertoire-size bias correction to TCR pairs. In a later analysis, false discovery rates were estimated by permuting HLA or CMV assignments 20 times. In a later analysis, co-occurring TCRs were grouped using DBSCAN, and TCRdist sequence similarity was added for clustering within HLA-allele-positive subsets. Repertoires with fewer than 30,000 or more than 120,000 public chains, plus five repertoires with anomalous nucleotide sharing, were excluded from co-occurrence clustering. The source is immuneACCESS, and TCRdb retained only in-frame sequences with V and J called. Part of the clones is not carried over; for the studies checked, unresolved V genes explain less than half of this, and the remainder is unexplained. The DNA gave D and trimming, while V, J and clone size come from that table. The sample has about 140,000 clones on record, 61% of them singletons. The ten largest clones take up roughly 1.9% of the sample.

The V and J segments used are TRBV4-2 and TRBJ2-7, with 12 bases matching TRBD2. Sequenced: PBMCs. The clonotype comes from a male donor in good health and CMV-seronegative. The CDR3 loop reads CASSHGTSGSREQYF. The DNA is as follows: TGTGCCAGCAGCCACGGGACTAGCGGGTCTAGAGAGCAGTACTTC.